Presented here are 17 T cell receptor beta chains from one specimen sequenced in a study of cytomegalovirus exposure and HLA in healthy donors. The protocol was immunoSEQ multiplex PCR, while the TCRdb copy is restricted to in-frame clones and leaves out a portion. The table lists 200,000 or so clones, 84% of them singletons. Sequencing was performed on PBMCs. These receptor sequences come from a man aged 18 to 30 in good health and CMV-seropositive.

V and J are TRBV6-5 and TRBJ2-7, with D perhaps TRBD1 (6 bases). Germline values: CDR1 MNHEY, CDR2 SVGAGI. V was pared by 2 bases and J by 6 bases, with 20 bases between. This CDR3 spans 16 amino acids. CDR3 coding DNA: TGTGCCAGCAGTTACCGACAACAGGGTGGTAAAGTCGAGCAGTACTTC. Amino acids: CASSYRQQGGKVEQYF.

The chain is built from TRBV5-8 and TRBJ1-5, with D maybe TRBD1 (5 bases). The CDR3 loop spans 15 amino acids. V was shortened by 2 bases and J by 3 bases, with 12 bases between the two germline ends. The germline V gene encodes CDR1 SGHTS and CDR2 YDEGEE. The CDR3 nucleotides are TGTGCCAGCAGCTTAGGGTTGGGGCCCAATCAGCCCCAGCATTTT. It is translated as CASSLGLGPNQPQHF.

The chain links TRBV7-2 to TRBJ2-7; D perhaps matches TRBD1 (6 bases). The CDR3 runs to 14 residues. The V and J ends lost 5 bases and 4 bases respectively, with 15 bases between them. The germline CDR1 and CDR2 sequences are SGHTA and FQGNSA. This CDR3 is CASSQRTVRYEQYF. The CDR3, as DNA: TGTGCCAGCAGCCAGCGGACAGTTCGATACGAGCAGTACTTC.

This clone was picked up one time. One base separates it from a far larger clone, so it is likely a read error. The chain recombines TRBV5-8 with TRBJ1-5; tentatively, D is TRBD1 (5 bases). This CDR3 is built from 12 residues. Germline CDR1 reads SGHTS; CDR2 reads YDEGEE. Trimming took 7 bases from V and 4 from J, leaving 9 bases between them. CDR3 coding DNA: TGTGCCAGCGGGGAGGGGAATCAGCCCCAGCATTTT. Its protein product is CASGEGNQPQHF.

This clone came up once. This chain links TRBV7-9 with TRBJ2-3; 9 nucleotides align to TRBD2. Losses at the gene ends were 6 bases for V and 3 bases for J; bases not matched to a gene: 10. There are 16 residues in the CDR3. In germline, CDR1 is SEHNR, CDR2 FQNEAQ (reference sequence). This CDR3 is CASRRDGGRETDTQYF. The CDR3 DNA reads TGTGCCAGCAGAAGAGACGGCGGGAGGGAAACAGATACGCAGTATTTT.

The chain carries TRBV16 and TRBJ1-2; 9 positions match TRBD1. CDR3 length: 16 amino acids. V was pared by 4 bases and J by 8 bases, with 14 bases of the junction left unmatched. Per germline, CDR1 KGHSY and CDR2 FQNENV. In nucleotides, the CDR3 is TGTGCCAGCAGCCCAACCCGGAGGGACAGGGTTGACGGCTACACCTTC. Its protein is CASSPTRRDRVDGYTF.

In its sample, this clone was seen once. V gene TRBV10-3 combines with J gene TRBJ1-1; 9 bases align to TRBD1. Germline CDR1 is ENHRY and CDR2 is SYGVKD. V gave up 8 bases and J gave up 3 bases; unmatched junction bases: 4. The CDR3 extends over 13 amino acids. CDR3 nucleotides: TGTGCCATCGGACAGGGGTTGGACACTGAAGCTTTCTTT. It translates to CAIGQGLDTEAFF.

DNA of the CDR3: TGTGCCAGCAGCCCCCGACTAGGGGAAAAACTGTTTTTT. Protein product: CASSPRLGEKLFF. The V call is TRBV9, the J call TRBJ1-4, with D unresolved. Trimming pared 4 bases from V and 8 bases from J, leaving 12 bases between. Germline V gene sequence: CDR1 SGDLS, CDR2 YYNGEE. The CDR3 runs to 13 residues. Full variable domain (missing parts from reference TRBV9 and TRBJ1-4): DSGVTQTPKHLITATGQRVTLRCSPRSGDLSVYWYQQSLDQGLQFLIQYYNGEERAKGNILERFSAQQFPDLHSELNLSSLELGDSALYFCASSPRLGEKLFFGSGTQLSVL.

The rearrangement joins TRBV27 to TRBJ2-5, with D maybe TRBD2 (6 bases). The CDR3 totals 14 residues. Germline V gives CDR1 MNHEY, CDR2 SMNVEV (reference sequence). V shed 8 bases and J shed 0 bases, with 13 bases lying between them. The CDR3 DNA reads as TGTGCCAGCCTCCTCCGGGGGTACCAAGAGACCCAGTACTTC. Amino acid sequence: CASLLRGYQETQYF.

This rearrangement joins TRBV10-1 to TRBJ2-5; D might be TRBD2 (6 bases). The CDR3 has 14 amino acids. Germline-derived CDR1 and CDR2 are WNHNN and SYGVQD (reference sequence). V was clipped by 10 bases and J by 5 bases, with 20 bases between them. CDR3 sequence (DNA): TGCGCCACCCCATGGGGTAGCGGCTTGGAGACCCAGTACTTC. This codes for CATPWGSGLETQYF.

This clone was observed a few times. This chain uses TRBV7-2 with TRBJ2-7; 9 nucleotides agree with TRBD2. J gave up 0 bases and V 5 bases, and 11 bases lay outside the gene matches. Germline values: CDR1 SGHTA, CDR2 FQGNSA. The CDR3 is 17 residues long. The CDR3 nucleotides read TGTGCCAGCAGCCCCAGTAGCGGGAGCCTCAGCTCCTACGAGCAGTACTTC. Translation: CASSPSSGSLSSYEQYF.

This clone was counted a single time. V is TRBV18 and J is TRBJ1-2; D remains unclear. Germline assignment: CDR1 KGHSH and CDR2 LQKENI. V was shortened by 2 bases and J by 2 bases, with 6 bases between the two germline ends. The CDR3 contains 13 residues. The CDR3 DNA is TGTGCCAGCTCACCAAACATCAACTATGGCTACACCTTC. Translation: CASSPNINYGYTF.

This clone turned up a few times. The chain carries TRBV28 and TRBJ2-7, with D possibly being TRBD2 (5 bases). Trimming cost V 2 bases and J 6 bases, with 14 bases left between them. This CDR3 spans 14 amino acids. Germline CDR1 and CDR2: MDHEN and SYDVKM. The DNA of the CDR3 is TGTGCCAGCAGTTTAACGGGAATCCTCGGCGAGCAGTACTTC. This codes for CASSLTGILGEQYF.

This clone has only a few counts. The chain is built from TRBV7-8 and TRBJ2-2; 12 bases are shared with TRBD2. From germline, CDR1 is SGHVS and CDR2 FQNEAQ. The CDR3 contains 16 residues. Trimming removed 4 bases from V and 3 bases from J; junction bases left unmatched: 3. For the CDR3, the DNA is TGTGCCAGCAGCTCCCTAGCGGGAGGGCACACCGGGGAGCTGTTTTTT. Protein product: CASSSLAGGHTGELFF. Full variable domain (missing parts from reference TRBV7-8 and TRBJ2-2): GAGVSQSPRYKVAKRGQDVALRCDPISGHVSLFWYQQALGQGPEFLTYFQNEAQLDKSGLPSDRFFAERPEGSVSTLKIQRTQQEDSAVYLCASSSLAGGHTGELFFGEGSRLTVL.

The chain links TRBV7-3 to TRBJ1-2, with a possible D match to TRBD1 (6 bases). V dropped 6 bases and J dropped 7 bases, with 15 bases sitting between them. The length of the CDR3 is 13 residues. The germline V gene encodes CDR1 SGHTA and CDR2 FQGTGA. The CDR3, as DNA: TGTGCCAGCAGTCAAGGCCAGGGGACTGGCTACACCTTC. Its protein is CASSQGQGTGYTF.

The chain couples TRBV6-5 to TRBJ1-2, with D tentatively TRBD1 (5 bases). Germline-derived CDR1 and CDR2 are MNHEY and SVGAGI. This CDR3 is built from 13 residues. V was clipped by 6 bases and J by 6 bases, with 14 bases between them. The CDR3 sequence is CASRSRGGDGYTF. Here the CDR3 DNA reads TGTGCCAGCAGATCCCGGGGGGGAGATGGCTACACCTTC.

This chain uses TRBV30 with TRBJ1-3; D remains ambiguous. The germline V gene has CDR1 GTSNPN and CDR2 SVGIG (reference sequence). This CDR3 is 12 amino acids long. V lost 8 bases and J lost 0, with 8 bases in between. For the CDR3, the DNA is TGTGCCCAAAAAATCTCTGGAAACACCATATATTTT. Translation: CAQKISGNTIYF.